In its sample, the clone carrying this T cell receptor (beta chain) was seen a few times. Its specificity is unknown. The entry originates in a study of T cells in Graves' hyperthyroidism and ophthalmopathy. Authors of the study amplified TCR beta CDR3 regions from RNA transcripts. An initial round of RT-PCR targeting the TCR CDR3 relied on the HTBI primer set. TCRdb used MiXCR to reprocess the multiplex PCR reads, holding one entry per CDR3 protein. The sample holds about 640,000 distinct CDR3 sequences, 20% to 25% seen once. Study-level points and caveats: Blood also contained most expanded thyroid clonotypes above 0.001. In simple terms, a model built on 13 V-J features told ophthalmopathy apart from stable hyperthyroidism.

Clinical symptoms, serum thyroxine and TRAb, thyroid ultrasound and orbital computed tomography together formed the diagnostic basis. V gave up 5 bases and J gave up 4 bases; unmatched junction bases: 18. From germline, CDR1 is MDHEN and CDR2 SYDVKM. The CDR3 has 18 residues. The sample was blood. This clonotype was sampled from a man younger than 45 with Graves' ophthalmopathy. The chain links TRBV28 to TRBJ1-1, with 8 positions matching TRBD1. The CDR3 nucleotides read TGTGCCAGCAGTGGGGGCACAGGGGGAGTTTTTTCGGGCACTGAAGCTTTCTTT. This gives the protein CASSGGTGGVFSGTEAFF. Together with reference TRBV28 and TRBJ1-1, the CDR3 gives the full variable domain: DVKVTQSSRYLVKRTGEKVFLECVQDMDHENMFWYRQDPGLGLRLIYFSYDVKMKEKGDIPEGYSVSREKKERFSLILESASTNQTSMYLCASSGGTGGVFSGTEAFFGQGTRLTVV.